One and the same sample provided the 24 T cell receptor beta chains below, sequenced in a study of T cell repertoires in cytomegalovirus infection. TCRdb redid the calling of the reads with MiXCR, one entry per CDR3 protein. The sample records some 62,000 distinct CDR3 sequences, 20% being singletons. For these TCRs, the target antigens are not known. Here the sequenced sample was CD8+ T cells from cultured PBMCs, taken from culture after CMV antigen stimulation. The receptors shown here come from a human donor in good health (CMV status not recorded). Some clones in this sample may be carry-over from other donors' samples.

This clonotype was detected a few times. This chain connects TRBV5-1 to TRBJ2-1; 9 bases are a match to TRBD2. The germline CDR1 and CDR2 sequences are SGHRS and YFSETQ. The trim removed 4 bases at V and 1 base at J, leaving 6 bases unmatched. The CDR3 consists of 16 residues. CDR3 DNA sequence: TGCGCCAGCAGCCAGCGGGGGGTTCAATCCTACAATGAGCAGTTCTTC. Its translation: CASSQRGVQSYNEQFF.

This clonotype was detected only a few times. The CDR3 DNA sequence: TGTGCCAGCAGCGCCGTTGTCGGTAAAGAAGCTTTCTTT. Protein sequence: CASSAVVGKEAFF. The chain joins TRBV7-6 to TRBJ1-1, with D uncertain. This CDR3 spans 13 amino acids. V shed 5 bases and J shed 8 bases, with 15 bases lying between them. The germline V gene encodes CDR1 SGHVS and CDR2 FNYEAQ.

The sample holds a few counts of this clonotype. The chain links TRBV6-5 to TRBJ2-1; 12 positions match TRBD2. Per the germline V gene, CDR1 is MNHEY and CDR2 is SVGAGI. The CDR3 has 15 residues. V lost 2 bases and J lost 6; bases outside the gene matches: 2. The chain's CDR3 is CASSYGLAGSNEQFF. CDR3 in DNA: TGTGCCAGCAGTTACGGACTAGCGGGGAGCAATGAGCAGTTCTTC.

The table lists this clonotype with a few counts. The V and J genes are TRBV19 and TRBJ1-1; 9 bases match TRBD1. Germline V gene sequence: CDR1 LNHDA, CDR2 SQIVND (reference sequence). This CDR3 contains 13 residues. J gave up 1 base and V 10 bases, and 4 bases lay outside the gene matches. CDR3 region: CATYRGPNTEAFF. CDR3 DNA sequence: TGTGCCACCTACAGGGGGCCGAACACTGAAGCTTTCTTT.

This clonotype has a count of ten or more. The chain carries TRBV7-6 and TRBJ2-1; 11 bases fit TRBD1. The CDR3 totals 17 residues. V shed 0 bases, J shed 9 bases, and the junction held 10 bases outside the gene matches. CDR1 is SGHVS and CDR2 is FNYEAQ in the germline V gene. CDR3 protein: CASSLAPGQGVGAEQFF. CDR3 bases: TGTGCCAGCAGCTTAGCACCGGGACAGGGGGTCGGGGCTGAGCAGTTCTTC.

The sample holds a few counts of this clonotype. The chain carries TRBV4-3 and TRBJ2-3; maybe TRBD1 (6 bases). Germline values: CDR1 LGHNA, CDR2 YSLEER. This CDR3 has 16 amino acids. V shed 0 bases and J shed 2 bases, with 12 bases lying between them. DNA of the CDR3: TGCGCCAGCAGCCAAGACGGACAGTCCTACACAGATACGCAGTATTTT. Translation: CASSQDGQSYTDTQYF.

V and J are TRBV6-8 and TRBJ1-1; 7 nucleotides align to TRBD1. V lost 6 bases and J lost 7; bases outside the gene matches: 11. Germline V gene data show CDR1 as MNHGY and CDR2 as SAAAGT. The CDR3 sequence is 14 residues long. CDR3 amino acids: CASSPDRVRSEAFF. The CDR3 DNA reads as TGTGCCAGCAGCCCTGACAGGGTGAGGAGTGAAGCTTTCTTT.

This clonotype was counted between two and nine times. V is TRBV4-1 and J is TRBJ1-5; no clear D. The CDR3 extends over 16 amino acids. V was shortened by 1 base and J by 2 bases, with 12 bases between the two germline ends. From germline, CDR1 is MGHRA and CDR2 YSYEKL. The CDR3 spells CASSQVVQSRNQPQHF. CDR3 bases: TGCGCCAGCAGCCAAGTCGTCCAAAGCCGCAATCAGCCCCAGCATTTT.

CDR3 region: CASSIPRDREPSGNTIYF. CDR3 DNA: TGTGCCAGCAGCATACCCCGGGACAGGGAACCCTCTGGAAACACCATATATTTT. This rearrangement joins TRBV7-9 to TRBJ1-3, with TRBD1 matching over 9 bases. The CDR3 contains 18 residues. CDR1 and CDR2 from the germline V gene are SEHNR and FQNEAQ (reference sequence). V lost 5 bases and J lost 0; bases outside the gene matches: 11.

J is TRBJ1-3 and V is TRBV2; D is unclear. This CDR3 has 18 amino acids. Germline V lookup: CDR1 SNHLY, CDR2 FYNNEI. Trimming pared 6 bases from V and 0 bases from J, leaving 21 bases between. Here the CDR3 DNA reads TGTGCCAGCAGGACACATCGAATCGACGGAGACTCTGGAAACACCATATATTTT. Translating gives CASRTHRIDGDSGNTIYF.

This chain links TRBV4-1 with TRBJ2-7; 9 bases are shared with TRBD1. Germline lookup yields CDR1 MGHRA and CDR2 YSYEKL. This CDR3 is built from 16 residues. J lost 3 bases, V lost 0 bases, and 6 bases had no gene match. The CDR3 DNA is TGCGCCAGCAGCCAAGATCTAACAGGGGGCTACTACGAGCAGTACTTC. Protein: CASSQDLTGGYYEQYF.

This clonotype was counted a few times. The chain recombines TRBV27 with TRBJ2-1, with D maybe TRBD2 (5 bases). V dropped 4 bases and J dropped 3 bases, with 7 bases sitting between them. Per germline, CDR1 MNHEY and CDR2 SMNVEV (reference sequence). The CDR3 is made up of 13 amino acids. CDR3 residues: CASSSSNYNEQFF. In DNA, the CDR3 is TGTGCCAGCAGTTCTAGCAACTACAATGAGCAGTTCTTC.

In the case of this clonotype: Mismatch with germline at one junction end may stem from a read error. V and J are TRBV27 and TRBJ1-6; no definite D call. Germline CDR1 reads MNHEY; CDR2 reads SMNVEV (reference sequence). The CDR3 totals 12 residues. The CDR3 region has the DNA TGTGCCTGCAGTTTGGTGGGGAGGCCCCTCCACTTT. Amino acid sequence: CACSLVGRPLHF.

The chain carries TRBV11-2 and TRBJ1-2; TRBD1 is a possible D gene (5 bases). This CDR3 is built from 18 residues. Germline V CDR1 and CDR2: SGHAT, FQNNGV. The V gene lost 5 bases and the J gene lost 2 bases, with 24 bases spanning the gap. The CDR3 region is CASSPGRVEHGANYGYTF. The CDR3 DNA sequence: TGTGCCAGCAGCCCGGGAAGAGTCGAACATGGGGCGAACTATGGCTACACCTTC. Full variable domain (missing parts from reference TRBV11-2 and TRBJ1-2): EAGVAQSPRYKIIEKRQSVAFWCNPISGHATLYWYQQILGQGPKLLIQFQNNGVVDDSQLPKDRFSAERLKGVDSTLKIQPAKLEDSAVYLCASSPGRVEHGANYGYTFGSGTRLTVV.

The rearrangement links TRBV4-1 to TRBJ2-1, with 12 bases fitting TRBD2. Unmatched junction bases numbered 4, after V lost 4 bases and J lost 3 bases. This CDR3 spans 16 amino acids. The germline gives CDR1 MGHRA, CDR2 YSYEKL. DNA of the CDR3: TGCGCCAGCAGCCTTCGACTAGCGGGGGACTACAATGAGCAGTTCTTC. Amino acids: CASSLRLAGDYNEQFF.

DNA of the CDR3: TGTGCCAGCAGCCAAGAGCGAGAGACCCAGTACTTC. Translating it yields CASSQERETQYF. The rearrangement links TRBV14 to TRBJ2-5; D is ambiguous. The CDR3 loop spans 12 amino acids. Germline V CDR1 and CDR2: SGHDN, FVKESK. V lost 0 bases and J lost 4, with 3 bases in between.

The chain links TRBV4-3 to TRBJ1-3; the D gene is possibly TRBD1 (5 bases). The CDR3 has 16 residues. From germline, CDR1 is LGHNA and CDR2 YSLEER. The V end lost 0 bases, the J end lost 2 bases, and 11 bases lay between the germline ends. The CDR3 here is CASSQDAGSAGNTIYF. CDR3 DNA: TGCGCCAGCAGCCAAGATGCAGGGTCCGCTGGAAACACCATATATTTT.

V is TRBV20-1 and J is TRBJ2-1, with 12 bases lining up with TRBD2. Germline lookup yields CDR1 DFQATT and CDR2 SNEGSKA (reference sequence). After removal of 5 bases from V and 4 bases from J, the junction contained 3 bases not matched to a gene. The CDR3 contains 14 residues. The CDR3 region is CSAEGTSGYNEQFF. The CDR3 DNA reads TGCAGTGCTGAAGGGACTAGCGGGTACAATGAGCAGTTCTTC.

The chain combines TRBV7-2 with TRBJ2-2; tentatively, D is TRBD2 (7 bases). The CDR3 totals 15 residues. V dropped 2 bases and J dropped 4 bases, with 11 bases sitting between them. Germline lookup yields CDR1 SGHTA and CDR2 FQGNSA. CDR3 DNA sequence: TGTGCCAGCAGCTTATTGGGGGGGCCCACCGGGGAGCTGTTTTTT. Its translation is CASSLLGGPTGELFF.

The rearrangement joins TRBV7-9 to TRBJ1-4, with D possibly matching TRBD1 (5 bases). The CDR3 is 16 residues long. The V end lost 5 bases, the J end lost 5 bases, and 18 bases lay between the germline ends. The germline V gene encodes CDR1 SEHNR and CDR2 FQNEAQ (reference sequence). The chain's CDR3 is CASSVGLGDLNEKLFF. DNA for the CDR3: TGTGCCAGCAGCGTCGGGTTAGGGGATCTCAATGAAAAACTGTTTTTT. The complete variable domain, with remaining parts taken from reference TRBV7-9 and TRBJ1-4, reads DTGVSQNPRHKITKRGQNVTFRCDPISEHNRLYWYRQTLGQGPEFLTYFQNEAQLEKSRLLSDRFSAERPKGSFSTLEIQRTEQGDSAMYLCASSVGLGDLNEKLFFGSGTQLSVL.

V gene TRBV14 combines with J gene TRBJ1-2; the D gene is possibly TRBD1 (6 bases). Trimming stripped 6 bases from V and 6 bases from J, with 14 bases between. Germline V lookup: CDR1 SGHDN, CDR2 FVKESK. This CDR3 spans 13 amino acids. CDR3 nucleotides: TGTGCCAGCAGTAACAGGGATCTACATGGCTACACCTTC. Residues: CASSNRDLHGYTF.

This clonotype was seen a handful of times. Here the CDR3 DNA reads TGTGCCAGCAGCTTTTCCGAGACAGTGACCGGGGAGCTGTTTTTT. This gives the protein CASSFSETVTGELFF. The rearrangement links TRBV7-9 to TRBJ2-2; the D gene is possibly TRBD1 (5 bases). CDR3 length equals 15 residues. V was clipped by 3 bases and J by 5 bases, with 13 bases between them. Germline CDR1 and CDR2: SEHNR and FQNEAQ (reference sequence). Full variable domain (rest looked up from reference TRBV7-9 and TRBJ2-2): DTGVSQNPRHKITKRGQNVTFRCDPISEHNRLYWYRQTLGQGPEFLTYFQNEAQLEKSRLLSDRFSAERPKGSFSTLEIQRTEQGDSAMYLCASSFSETVTGELFFGEGSRLTVL.

The V and J genes are TRBV13 and TRBJ1-5; D gene uncertain. Trimming took off 4 bases at V and 6 bases at J, with 16 bases between the two ends. CDR1 PRHDT and CDR2 FYEKMQ come from the germline V gene (reference sequence). The CDR3 is 15 amino acids. CDR3 bases: TGTGCCAGCAGCTGGAGCCGGGCTGCGAGTCAGCCCCAGCATTTT. It is translated as CASSWSRAASQPQHF.

This clonotype has just a few counts. The rearrangement uses TRBV28 and TRBJ1-5; D is unclear. CDR1 is MDHEN, CDR2 SYDVKM, per germline. This CDR3 region has 16 residues. V lost 3 bases, J lost 2 bases, and 14 bases lay in between. The CDR3, as DNA: TGTGCCAGCAGTTTTTTCCCACCCCAGGGCAATCAGCCCCAGCATTTT. It codes for CASSFFPPQGNQPQHF.